The sequence of this T cell receptor beta chain was determined in a study of CD8 T cells in Susac syndrome. cDNA came from about 0.5 to 1 ug RNA primed by random hexamers. Amplification of the TCR beta CDR3 was carried out by immunoSEQ multiplex PCR, which spanned a total of 54 Vbeta and 13 Jbeta segments. Via MiXCR, TCRdb re-called the immunoSEQ multiplex PCR reads, giving one row per CDR3 protein. The data show 150,000 to 180,000 distinct CDR3 sequences, about 95% seen once. The CD8+ and CD4+ T cells were isolated magnetically using a negative isolation approach, whereas the TEMRA cells were enriched by FACS. CDR3 size: 17 residues. The germline V gene has CDR1 SGHRS and CDR2 YFSETQ. Trimming took off 4 bases at V and 2 bases at J, with 20 bases between the two ends.

Sequenced sample: CD4+ T cells from PBMCs. This receptor was obtained from a human donor with Susac syndrome. This sequence joins TRBV5-1 and TRBJ2-3, with D tentatively TRBD1 (6 bases). CDR3 coding DNA: TGCGCCAGCAGCGCAACTGGACAGCTAGCTTTCACAGATACGCAGTATTTT. Protein: CASSATGQLAFTDTQYF.